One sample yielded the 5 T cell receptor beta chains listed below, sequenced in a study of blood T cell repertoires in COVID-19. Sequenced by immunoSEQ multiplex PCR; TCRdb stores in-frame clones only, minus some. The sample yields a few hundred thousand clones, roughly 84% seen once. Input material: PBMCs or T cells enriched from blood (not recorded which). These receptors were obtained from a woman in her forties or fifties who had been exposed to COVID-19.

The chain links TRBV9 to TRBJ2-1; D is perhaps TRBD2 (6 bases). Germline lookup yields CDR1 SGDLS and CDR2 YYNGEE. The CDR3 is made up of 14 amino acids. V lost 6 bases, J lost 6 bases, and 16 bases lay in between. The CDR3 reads CASMRGTSPNEQFF. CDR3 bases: TGTGCCAGCATGCGTGGGACTTCCCCCAATGAGCAGTTCTTC.

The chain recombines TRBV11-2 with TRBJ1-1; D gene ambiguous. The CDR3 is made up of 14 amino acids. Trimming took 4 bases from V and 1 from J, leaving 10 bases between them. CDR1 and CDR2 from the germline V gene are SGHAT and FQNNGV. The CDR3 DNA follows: TGTGCCAGCAGCTCCAGGTCAGCGAACACTGAAGCTTTCTTT. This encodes CASSSRSANTEAFF.

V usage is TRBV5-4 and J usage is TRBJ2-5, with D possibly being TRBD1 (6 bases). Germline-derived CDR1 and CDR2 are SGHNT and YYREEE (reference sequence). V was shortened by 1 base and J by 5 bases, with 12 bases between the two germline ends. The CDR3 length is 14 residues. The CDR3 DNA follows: TGTGCCAGCAGCTTGACAGGGTTTGGGGAGACCCAGTACTTC. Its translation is CASSLTGFGETQYF.

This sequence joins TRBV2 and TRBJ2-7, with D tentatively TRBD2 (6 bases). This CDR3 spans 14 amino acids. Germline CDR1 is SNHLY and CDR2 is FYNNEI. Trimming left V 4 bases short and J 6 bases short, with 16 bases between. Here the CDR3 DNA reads TGTGCCAGCAGTGCGGGACTCAGGGAGCGCGAGCAGTACTTC. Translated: CASSAGLREREQYF.

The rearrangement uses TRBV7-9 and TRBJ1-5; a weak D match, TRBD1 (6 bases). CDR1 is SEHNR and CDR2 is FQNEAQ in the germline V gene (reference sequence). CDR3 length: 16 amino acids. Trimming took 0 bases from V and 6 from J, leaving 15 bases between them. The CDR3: CASSLAVGQGSQPQHF. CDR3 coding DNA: TGTGCCAGCAGCTTAGCGGTGGGGCAGGGGAGTCAGCCCCAGCATTTT.